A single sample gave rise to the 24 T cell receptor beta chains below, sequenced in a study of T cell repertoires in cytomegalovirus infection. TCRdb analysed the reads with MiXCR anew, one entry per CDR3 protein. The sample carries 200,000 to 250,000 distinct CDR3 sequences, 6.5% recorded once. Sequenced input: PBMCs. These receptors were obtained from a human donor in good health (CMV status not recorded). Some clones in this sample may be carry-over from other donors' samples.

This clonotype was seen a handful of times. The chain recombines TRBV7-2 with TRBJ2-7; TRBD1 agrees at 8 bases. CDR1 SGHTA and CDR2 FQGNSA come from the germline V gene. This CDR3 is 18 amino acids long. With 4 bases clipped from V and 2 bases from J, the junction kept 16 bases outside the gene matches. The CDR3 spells CASSYRDRPYSGTYEQYF. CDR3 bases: TGTGCCAGCAGCTACCGGGACAGGCCGTATAGCGGCACCTACGAGCAGTACTTC.

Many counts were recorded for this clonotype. The CDR3 DNA sequence: TGTGCCAGCAGCTTAAGGGAGAGTGGTGAAAAACTGTTTTTT. It encodes CASSLRESGEKLFF. The chain has TRBV7-9 and TRBJ1-4; D remains unclear. CDR3 length equals 14 residues. Per the germline V gene, CDR1 is SEHNR and CDR2 is FQNEAQ (reference sequence). V was cut by 2 bases and J by 7 bases, with 11 bases left in between.

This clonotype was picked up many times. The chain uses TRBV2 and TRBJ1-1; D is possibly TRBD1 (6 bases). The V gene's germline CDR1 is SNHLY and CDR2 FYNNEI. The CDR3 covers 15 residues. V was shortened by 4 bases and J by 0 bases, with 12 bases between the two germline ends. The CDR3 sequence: CASSARTVMNTEAFF. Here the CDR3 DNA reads TGTGCCAGCAGTGCCCGGACAGTCATGAACACTGAAGCTTTCTTT.

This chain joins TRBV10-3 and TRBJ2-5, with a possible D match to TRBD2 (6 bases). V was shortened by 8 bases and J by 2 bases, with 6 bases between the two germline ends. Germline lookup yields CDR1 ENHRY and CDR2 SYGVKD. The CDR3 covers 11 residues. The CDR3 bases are TGTGCCATCGGGGGGCAAGAGACCCAGTACTTC. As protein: CAIGGQETQYF.

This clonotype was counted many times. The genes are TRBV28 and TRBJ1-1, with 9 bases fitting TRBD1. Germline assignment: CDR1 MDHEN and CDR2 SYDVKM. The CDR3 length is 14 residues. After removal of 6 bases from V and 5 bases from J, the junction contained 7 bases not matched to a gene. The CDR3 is CASSLYRGQTEAFF. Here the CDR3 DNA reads TGTGCCAGCAGCCTGTACAGGGGGCAGACTGAAGCTTTCTTT.

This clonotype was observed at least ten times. The CDR3 DNA follows: TGTGCCAGTAGTATCATCGAGGGGGAGGTAAATGAGCAGTTCTTC. As protein: CASSIIEGEVNEQFF. The chain uses TRBV19 and TRBJ2-1; TRBD1 or TRBD2 may be the D gene (6 bases each). Trimming cost V 3 bases and J 7 bases, with 16 bases left between them. Germline values: CDR1 LNHDA, CDR2 SQIVND (reference sequence). The CDR3 has 15 amino acids. The full variable domain, completed using reference TRBV19 and TRBJ2-1, is DGGITQSPKYLFRKEGQNVTLSCEQNLNHDAMYWYRQDPGQGLRLIYYSQIVNDFQKGDIAEGYSVSREKKESFPLTVTSAQKNPTAFYLCASSIIEGEVNEQFFGPGTRLTVL.

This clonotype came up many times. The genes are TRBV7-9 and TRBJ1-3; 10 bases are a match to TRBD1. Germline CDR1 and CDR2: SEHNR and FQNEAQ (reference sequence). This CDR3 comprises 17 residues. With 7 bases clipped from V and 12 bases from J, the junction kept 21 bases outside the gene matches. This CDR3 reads CASIRQGPRQGAGDIYF. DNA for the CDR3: TGTGCCAGCATCCGACAGGGACCCCGACAGGGGGCGGGCGACATATATTTT. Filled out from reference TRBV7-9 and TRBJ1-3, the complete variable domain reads DTGVSQNPRHKITKRGQNVTFRCDPISEHNRLYWYRQTLGQGPEFLTYFQNEAQLEKSRLLSDRFSAERPKGSFSTLEIQRTEQGDSAMYLCASIRQGPRQGAGDIYFGEGSWLTVV.

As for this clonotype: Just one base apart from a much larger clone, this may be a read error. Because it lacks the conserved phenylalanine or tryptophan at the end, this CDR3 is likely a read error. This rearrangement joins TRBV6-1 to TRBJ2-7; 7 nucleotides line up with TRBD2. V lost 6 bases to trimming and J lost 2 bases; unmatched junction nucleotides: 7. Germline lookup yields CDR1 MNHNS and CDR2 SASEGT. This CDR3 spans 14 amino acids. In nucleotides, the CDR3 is TGTGCCAGCAGCCATGGCGGGGGACCCTACGAGCAGTACTCC. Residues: CASSHGGGPYEQYS.

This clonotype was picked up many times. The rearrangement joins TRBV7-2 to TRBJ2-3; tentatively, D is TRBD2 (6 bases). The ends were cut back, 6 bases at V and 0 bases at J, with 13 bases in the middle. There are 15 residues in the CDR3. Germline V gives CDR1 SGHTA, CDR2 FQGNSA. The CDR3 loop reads CASRQAGLSTDTQYF. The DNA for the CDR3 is TGTGCCAGCAGACAGGCCGGACTAAGCACAGATACGCAGTATTTT. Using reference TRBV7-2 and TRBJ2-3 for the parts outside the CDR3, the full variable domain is GAGVSQSPSNKVTEKGKDVELRCDPISGHTALYWYRQSLGQGLEFLIYFQGNSAPDKSGLPSDRFSAERTGGSVSTLTIQRTQQEDSAVYLCASRQAGLSTDTQYFGPGTRLTVL.

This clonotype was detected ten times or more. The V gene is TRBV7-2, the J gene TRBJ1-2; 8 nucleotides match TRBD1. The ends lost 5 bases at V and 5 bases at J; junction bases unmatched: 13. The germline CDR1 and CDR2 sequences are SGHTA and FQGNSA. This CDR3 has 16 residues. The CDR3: CASSQGGTGKIYGYTF. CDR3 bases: TGTGCCAGCAGCCAAGGGGGGACAGGAAAAATATATGGCTACACCTTC. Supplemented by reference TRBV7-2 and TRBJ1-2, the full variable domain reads GAGVSQSPSNKVTEKGKDVELRCDPISGHTALYWYRQSLGQGLEFLIYFQGNSAPDKSGLPSDRFSAERTGGSVSTLTIQRTQQEDSAVYLCASSQGGTGKIYGYTFGSGTRLTVV.

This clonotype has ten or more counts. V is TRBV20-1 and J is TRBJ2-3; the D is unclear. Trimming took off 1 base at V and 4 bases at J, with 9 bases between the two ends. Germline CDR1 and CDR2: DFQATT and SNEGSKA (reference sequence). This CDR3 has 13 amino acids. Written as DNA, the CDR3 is TGCAGTGCTAGAGCCCTAGGCTCAGATACGCAGTATTTT. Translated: CSARALGSDTQYF.

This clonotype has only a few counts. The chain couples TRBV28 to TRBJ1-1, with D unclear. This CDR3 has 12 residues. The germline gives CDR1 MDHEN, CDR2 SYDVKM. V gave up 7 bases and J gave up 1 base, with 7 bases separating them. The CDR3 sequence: CASNQPNTEAFF. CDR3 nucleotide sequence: TGTGCCAGCAATCAGCCGAACACTGAAGCTTTCTTT.

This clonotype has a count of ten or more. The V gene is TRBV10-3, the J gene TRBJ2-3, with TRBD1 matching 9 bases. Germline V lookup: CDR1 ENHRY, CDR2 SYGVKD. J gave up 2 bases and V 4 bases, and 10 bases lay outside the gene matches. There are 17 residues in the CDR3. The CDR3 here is CAISGSRDRALTDTQYF. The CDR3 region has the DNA TGTGCCATCAGTGGGTCCCGGGACAGGGCCCTCACAGATACGCAGTATTTT.

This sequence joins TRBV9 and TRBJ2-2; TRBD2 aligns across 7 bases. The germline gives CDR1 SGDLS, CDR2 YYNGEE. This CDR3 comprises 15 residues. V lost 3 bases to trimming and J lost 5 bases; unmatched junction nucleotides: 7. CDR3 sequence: CASSEGPGGTGELFF. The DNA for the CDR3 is TGTGCCAGCAGCGAGGGCCCGGGAGGAACCGGGGAGCTGTTTTTT.

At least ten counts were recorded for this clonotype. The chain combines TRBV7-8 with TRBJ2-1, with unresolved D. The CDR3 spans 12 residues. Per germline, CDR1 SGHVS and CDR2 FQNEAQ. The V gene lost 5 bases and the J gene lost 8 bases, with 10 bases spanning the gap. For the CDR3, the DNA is TGTGCCAGCAGCCCTACAACCGATGAGCAGTTCTTC. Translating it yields CASSPTTDEQFF.

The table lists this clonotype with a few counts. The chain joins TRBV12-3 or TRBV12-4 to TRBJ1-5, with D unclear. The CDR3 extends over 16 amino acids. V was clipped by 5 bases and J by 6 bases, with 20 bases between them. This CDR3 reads CASSPRGSRTSQPQHF. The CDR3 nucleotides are TGTGCCAGCAGTCCCCGCGGGAGCAGGACCTCTCAGCCCCAGCATTTT.

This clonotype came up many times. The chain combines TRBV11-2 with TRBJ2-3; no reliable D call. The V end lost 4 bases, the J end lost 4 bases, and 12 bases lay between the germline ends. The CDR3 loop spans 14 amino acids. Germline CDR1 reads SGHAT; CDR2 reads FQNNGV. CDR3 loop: CASSSPSYADTQYF. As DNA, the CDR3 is TGTGCCAGCAGCTCCCCCTCGTACGCAGATACGCAGTATTTT.

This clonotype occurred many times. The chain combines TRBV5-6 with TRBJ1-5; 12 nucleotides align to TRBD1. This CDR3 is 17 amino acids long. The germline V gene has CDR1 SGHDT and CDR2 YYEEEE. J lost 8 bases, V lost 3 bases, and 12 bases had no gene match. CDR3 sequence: CASSSRRDRGPGEPQHF. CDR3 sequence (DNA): TGTGCCAGCAGCTCGCGGAGGGACAGGGGGCCCGGGGAGCCCCAGCATTTT.

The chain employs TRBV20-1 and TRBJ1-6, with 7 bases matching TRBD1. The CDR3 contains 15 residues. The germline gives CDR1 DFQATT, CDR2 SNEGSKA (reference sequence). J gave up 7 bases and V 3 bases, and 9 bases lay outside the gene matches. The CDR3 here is CSARAPTGSNSPLHF. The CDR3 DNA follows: TGCAGTGCTAGGGCCCCGACAGGGTCCAATTCACCCCTCCACTTT.

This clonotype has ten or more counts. Written as DNA, the CDR3 is TGTGCCAGCAGTTTTAGAGGACAGGGAAGTTATGGCTACACCTTC. Translation gives CASSFRGQGSYGYTF. The chain links TRBV7-2 to TRBJ1-2, with 8 bases identical to TRBD1. The CDR3 spans 15 residues. Germline lookup yields CDR1 SGHTA and CDR2 FQGNSA. J gave up 5 bases and V 6 bases, and 11 bases lay outside the gene matches.

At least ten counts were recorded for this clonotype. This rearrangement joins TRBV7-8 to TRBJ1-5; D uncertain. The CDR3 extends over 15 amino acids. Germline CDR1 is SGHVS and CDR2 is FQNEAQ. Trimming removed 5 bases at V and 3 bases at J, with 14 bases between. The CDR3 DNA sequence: TGTGCCAGCAGCCAAGCAAGGACGCACAATCAGCCCCAGCATTTT. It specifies CASSQARTHNQPQHF.

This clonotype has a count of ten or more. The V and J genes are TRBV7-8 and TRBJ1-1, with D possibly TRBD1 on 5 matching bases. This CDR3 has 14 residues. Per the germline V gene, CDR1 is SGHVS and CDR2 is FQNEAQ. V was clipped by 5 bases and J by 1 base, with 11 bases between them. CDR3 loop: CASSQPGGNTEAFF. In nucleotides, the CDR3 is TGTGCCAGCAGCCAACCGGGGGGGAACACTGAAGCTTTCTTT.

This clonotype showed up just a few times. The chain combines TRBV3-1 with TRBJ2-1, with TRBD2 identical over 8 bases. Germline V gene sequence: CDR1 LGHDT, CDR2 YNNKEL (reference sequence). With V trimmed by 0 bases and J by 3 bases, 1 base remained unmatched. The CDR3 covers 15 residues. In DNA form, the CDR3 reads TGTGCCAGCAGCCAAGACGGGACTAGCTACAATGAGCAGTTCTTC. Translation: CASSQDGTSYNEQFF.

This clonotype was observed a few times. The CDR3 sequence: CASSTRGGGPLGTQYF. The CDR3 DNA reads as TGTGCCAGCAGCACCCGAGGGGGGGGCCCCCTAGGGACCCAGTACTTC. The V call is TRBV11-2, the J call TRBJ2-5; D is possibly TRBD2 (7 bases). The V gene's germline CDR1 is SGHAT and CDR2 FQNNGV. The CDR3 runs to 16 residues. The V and J ends lost 5 bases and 7 bases respectively, with 23 bases between them.